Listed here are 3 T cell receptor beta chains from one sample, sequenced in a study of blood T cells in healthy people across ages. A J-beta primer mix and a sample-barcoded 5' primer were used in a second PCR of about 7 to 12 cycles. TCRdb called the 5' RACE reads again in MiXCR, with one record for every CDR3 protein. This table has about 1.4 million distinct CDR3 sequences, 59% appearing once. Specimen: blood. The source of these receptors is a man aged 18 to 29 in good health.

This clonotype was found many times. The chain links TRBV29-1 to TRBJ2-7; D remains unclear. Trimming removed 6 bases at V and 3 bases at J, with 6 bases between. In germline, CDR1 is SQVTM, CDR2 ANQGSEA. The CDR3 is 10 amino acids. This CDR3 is CSVGDYEQYF. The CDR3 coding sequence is TGCAGCGTCGGAGACTACGAGCAGTACTTC.

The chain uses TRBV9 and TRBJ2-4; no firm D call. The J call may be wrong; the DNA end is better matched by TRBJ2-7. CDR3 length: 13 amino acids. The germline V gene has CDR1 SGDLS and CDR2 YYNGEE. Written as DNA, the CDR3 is TGTGCCAGCAGTGACCAATGGTCCTACGAGCAGTACTTC. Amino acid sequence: CASSDQWSYEQYF.

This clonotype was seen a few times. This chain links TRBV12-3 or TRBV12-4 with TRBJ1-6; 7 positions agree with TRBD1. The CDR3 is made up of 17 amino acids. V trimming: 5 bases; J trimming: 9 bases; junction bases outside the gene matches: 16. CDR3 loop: CASSPGPPRQGVSPLHF. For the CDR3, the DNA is TGTGCCAGCAGTCCTGGACCTCCTCGACAGGGTGTTTCACCCCTCCACTTT.